This TCR beta chain was recovered during a study of response to subunit inactivated influenza vaccine (dated by TCRdb to 2017 to 2018). Background for the entire study: The study used deep quantitative T cell receptor repertoire profiling to track responses to a trivalent subunit inactivated influenza vaccine.

Library creation used RT-PCR. The sequencing machine was an Illumina HiSeq 2500. TCRdb reworked the public reads: Q25 trimming with fastp, MiXCR clone assembly, productive beta chains retained. One record per CDR3 amino acid sequence lists the most common genes and DNA. The sample records 600,000 to 850,000 distinct CDR3 sequences, around 15% of which are singletons. 7.6% of the sample is in the top ten clones. About this clonotype: What antigen it recognizes has not been identified. Nothing much larger sits one base from this clone, and base qualities are not available.

The paper as a whole reports these results and caveats: The authors suggested that each seasonal influenza vaccination may recruit only a limited number of new T cells.

V and J are trimmed by 5 bases and 6 bases, and the gene matches miss 11 bases of the junction. Spanning cysteine to phenylalanine, the CDR3 consists of 15 amino acids. Left in the record is the CDR3 DNA by itself, 45 bases read in frame from the first base. The germline V gene (reference sequence) specifies DFQATT as CDR1 and SNEGSKA as CDR2. This clonotype was obtained from a man aged 50-60 years who received an inactivated influenza vaccine. Donor details come from another sample of the same person, matched by shared clones. Recombination joined TRBV20-1 with TRBJ2-2; 8 of the junction bases match TRBD2. The sample here was PBMCs from blood, taken approximately 15 days before vaccination. The DNA sequence is TGCAGTGCTCAGCCTAGCGGGTGGAATGCCGGGGAGCTGTTTTTT. It translates as CSAQPSGWNAGELFF.